Listed below are T cell receptor beta chains from one sample, sequenced in a study of T cells after posttransplantation cyclophosphamide. The assay was immunoSEQ multiplex PCR, and TCRdb's table has in-frame clones only and misses some. The sample consists of approximately 17,000 clones, about 93% of them appearing once. Material for sequencing was naive CD4+ T cells sorted from blood. The source is a woman in her forties or fifties in good health and a related stem cell transplant donor. Both conserved end residues are part of each CDR3. The D gene is left open where the match is weak. Part of the rows lack a size; the others show once, few, many or a class for expanded clones.

>TRBJ1-1|-|-|TRBV28
CASSASGPLGAFF
TGTGCCAGCAGTGCATCAGGACCACTAGGAGCTTTCTTT
>TRBJ1-4|-|-|TRBV18
CASSPPGSEKLFF
TGTGCCAGCTCACCTCCAGGGTCTGAAAAACTGTTTTTT
>TRBJ2-3|TRBD2|-|TRBV4-1
CASSQPAGGGDTQYF
TGCGCCAGCAGCCAACCAGCGGGAGGAGGAGATACGCAGTATTTT
>TRBJ2-6|-|-|TRBV9
CASSVGGSGANVLTF
TGTGCCAGCAGCGTAGGAGGATCTGGGGCCAACGTCCTGACTTTC
>TRBJ2-7|-|-|TRBV18
CASSPTRDYSYEQYF
TGTGCCAGCTCACCAACTAGGGATTACTCCTACGAGCAGTACTTC
>TRBJ2-3|TRBD2|-|TRBV9
CASSVTHTGGGDTQYF
TGTGCCAGCAGCGTTACTCATACGGGAGGGGGAGATACGCAGTATTTT
>TRBJ1-4|TRBD1|-|TRBV11-2
CASSYTGTVRTNEKLFF
TGTGCCAGCAGCTATACCGGGACAGTAAGAACTAATGAAAAACTGTTTTTT
>TRBJ2-1|TRBD1|-|TRBV11-2
CASSRLGTGEQFF
TGTGCCAGCAGCAGGCTTGGGACAGGCGAGCAGTTCTTC
>TRBJ2-7|-|-|TRBV28
CASSPPPGHFSYEQYF
TGTGCCAGCAGTCCCCCTCCTGGACACTTCTCCTACGAGCAGTACTTC
>TRBJ1-5|-|-|TRBV6-5
CASSYRGGQPQHF
TGTGCCAGCAGTTACCGGGGTGGGCAGCCCCAGCATTTT
>TRBJ1-1|TRBD1|-|TRBV7-9
CASSLATGVGNTEAFF
TGTGCCAGCAGCTTAGCTACAGGGGTGGGGAACACTGAAGCTTTCTTT
>TRBJ1-4|-|-|TRBV7-2
CASSLGLVGREKLFF
TGTGCCAGCAGCTTAGGTCTGGTGGGGCGGGAAAAACTGTTTTTT
>TRBJ2-5|-|-|TRBV28
CASGNRGETQYF
TGTGCTTCGGGCAACCGGGGAGAGACCCAGTACTTC
>TRBJ2-1|-|-|TRBV6-6
CASSFPVSNEQFF
TGTGCCAGCAGTTTCCCAGTCAGCAATGAGCAGTTCTTC
>TRBJ1-2|TRBD1|-|TRBV19
CASRATGRFGGYTF
TGTGCCAGTAGAGCGACAGGGAGATTTGGCGGCTACACCTTC
>TRBJ2-7|TRBD1|-|TRBV11-2
CASSSRQGVYEQYF
TGTGCCAGCAGCTCGCGACAGGGGGTCTACGAGCAGTACTTC
>TRBJ1-2|-|once|TRBV9
CASSGIQAGYGYTF
TGTGCCAGCAGCGGGATTCAGGCTGGCTATGGCTACACCTTC
>TRBJ2-7|-|few|TRBV2
CASSEWQGKQYF
TGTGCCAGCAGTGAATGGCAGGGAAAGCAGTACTTC
>TRBJ2-3|-|-|TRBV19
CASSINGADTQYF
TGTGCCAGTAGTATAAATGGAGCAGATACGCAGTATTTT
>TRBJ1-2|-|-|TRBV19
CASSIVTNYGYTF
TGTGCCAGTAGTATAGTAACTAACTATGGCTACACCTTC
>TRBJ2-7|TRBD1|-|TRBV28
CASRTTGQGTHEQYF
TGTGCCAGCAGGACCACGGGACAGGGGACTCACGAGCAGTACTTC
>TRBJ2-1|TRBD1|-|TRBV7-2
CASKTTVGDRGINEQFF
TGTGCCAGCAAGACCACCGTCGGGGACAGGGGTATTAATGAGCAGTTCTTC
>TRBJ2-7|-|-|TRBV19
CASSREGQGLWEQYF
TGTGCCAGTAGTCGCGAAGGCCAGGGGTTGTGGGAGCAGTACTTC
>TRBJ2-3|-|-|TRBV7-9
CAILPQAPSTDTQYF
TGTGCCATTCTTCCACAGGCCCCTAGCACAGATACGCAGTATTTT
>TRBJ2-7|-|-|TRBV11-3
CASSLGPGREQYF
TGTGCCAGCAGCTTAGGACCAGGGCGCGAGCAGTACTTC
>TRBJ2-2|-|-|TRBV7-9
CASSFGTPFDGELFF
TGTGCCAGCAGCTTCGGGACACCTTTCGACGGGGAGCTGTTTTTT
>TRBJ1-2|-|-|TRBV4-3
CASSQDRQEHYGYTF
TGCGCCAGCAGCCAAGATCGACAGGAGCACTATGGCTACACCTTC
>TRBJ2-2|-|once|TRBV2
CASNLQNTGELFF
TGTGCCAGTAATTTACAGAACACCGGGGAGCTGTTTTTT
>TRBJ2-1|TRBD2|-|TRBV27
CASSRSGSYNEQFF
TGTGCCAGCAGTCGTAGCGGGAGTTACAATGAGCAGTTCTTC
>TRBJ1-2|-|-|TRBV18
CASSPTENYGYTF
TGTGCCAGCTCCCCAACAGAGAACTATGGCTACACCTTC
>TRBJ1-6|-|-|TRBV6-6
CASQFSYNSPLHF
TGTGCCAGTCAGTTCTCCTATAATTCACCCCTCCACTTT
>TRBJ2-7|-|-|TRBV15
CATSRDLAGVRSDEQYF
TGTGCCACCAGCAGAGATCTTGCAGGGGTGAGATCCGACGAGCAGTACTTC
>TRBJ1-6|-|once|TRBV10-3
CAISEGGATHF
TGTGCCATCAGTGAGGGGGGGGCAACCCACTTT
>TRBJ1-1|-|once|TRBV6-5
CASARGDTEAFF
TGTGCCAGTGCAAGAGGAGACACTGAAGCTTTCTTT
>TRBJ1-5|-|-|TRBV4-3
CASSQDTQAFQPQHF
TGCGCCAGCAGCCAAGATACACAGGCTTTTCAGCCCCAGCATTTT
>TRBJ2-7|TRBD2|once|TRBV29-1
CSVFRGTSGNEQYF
TGCAGCGTTTTCAGGGGGACTAGCGGGAACGAGCAGTACTTC
>TRBJ1-4|TRBD1|-|TRBV18
CASSLDRGRGEKLFF
TGTGCCAGCTCACTGGACAGGGGGCGGGGTGAAAAACTGTTTTTT
>TRBJ2-3|TRBD2|-|TRBV7-3
CASSHRGASGILSSTDTQYF
TGTGCCAGCAGCCACCGAGGGGCTAGCGGGATACTTTCTAGCACAGATACGCAGTATTTT
>TRBJ2-7|-|-|TRBV7-2
CASSSQGYEQYF
TGTGCCAGCAGCTCTCAGGGTTACGAGCAGTACTTC
>TRBJ1-4|-|-|TRBV11-3
CASSRGPNEKLFF
TGTGCCAGCAGCCGTGGCCCTAATGAAAAACTGTTTTTT
>TRBJ2-5|-|-|TRBV9
CASSVVGGSQETQYF
TGTGCCAGCAGCGTAGTTGGAGGTTCCCAAGAGACCCAGTACTTC
>TRBJ1-1|TRBD1|few|TRBV2
CASSSQGALGAFF
TGTGCCAGCAGTTCACAGGGGGCTCTGGGTGCTTTCTTT
>TRBJ2-3|TRBD1|-|TRBV6-6
CASSYPGQGRVTQYF
TGTGCCAGCAGTTACCCGGGACAGGGGAGGGTTACGCAGTATTTT
>TRBJ1-5|-|-|TRBV19
CATSGQGGPQHF
TGTGCCACCTCGGGTCAGGGTGGGCCCCAGCATTTT
>TRBJ2-3|TRBD2|-|TRBV27
CASSSSGYGGTDTQYF
TGTGCCAGCAGTTCTAGCGGGTACGGGGGCACAGATACGCAGTATTTT
>TRBJ1-2|-|-|TRBV29-1
CSVGDSNYGYTF
TGCAGCGTAGGGGATAGCAACTATGGCTACACCTTC
>TRBJ2-1|-|-|TRBV7-2
CASSLNYRSWQFF
TGTGCCAGCAGCTTAAACTATCGCTCGTGGCAGTTCTTC
>TRBJ2-1|TRBD1|-|TRBV27
CASSLWDRGLFEQFF
TGTGCCAGCAGTTTATGGGACAGGGGGCTCTTTGAGCAGTTCTTC
>TRBJ1-2|-|-|TRBV28
CASSGAVFYGYTF
TGTGCCAGCAGTGGGGCGGTATTCTATGGCTACACCTTC
>TRBJ2-5|TRBD2|once|TRBV7-7
CASSPGGGETQYF
TGTGCCAGCAGCCCGGGGGGGGGAGAGACCCAGTACTTC
>TRBJ1-4|-|-|TRBV7-9
CASSSTGYEKLFF
TGTGCCAGCAGCTCTACAGGATATGAAAAACTGTTTTTT
>TRBJ2-3|-|-|TRBV28
CASSGADTQYF
TGTGCCAGCAGCGGGGCAGATACGCAGTATTTT
>TRBJ2-1|-|-|TRBV6-4
CASSESPWAGVHEQFF
TGTGCCAGCAGTGAATCGCCTTGGGCAGGGGTCCATGAGCAGTTCTTC
>TRBJ2-7|TRBD2|-|TRBV30
CASARGRALDEQYF
TGTGCCTCGGCTCGCGGGAGGGCCTTGGACGAGCAGTACTTC
>TRBJ2-1|-|-|TRBV6-5
CASSYSARGDNEQFF
TGTGCCAGCAGTTACTCAGCCAGGGGGGACAATGAGCAGTTCTTC
>TRBJ2-1|-|-|TRBV5-1
CASSFTSMDEQFF
TGCGCCAGCAGCTTCACTAGTATGGATGAGCAGTTCTTC